This T cell receptor (beta chain) is drawn from a study of T cells after posttransplantation cyclophosphamide. Turning to this clone: Antigen unknown.

Study results and caveats: Donor CD8+ memory clones often dominated recipient blood repertoires at later times. Tissue-infiltrating T cells from skin or gut overlapped little with blood T cells. After PTCy, TRB diversity resembled that of CNI/methotrexate controls.

Cyclophosphamide on days +3 and +4 followed busulfan-fludarabine conditioning and a marrow graft. Generated by immunoSEQ multiplex PCR, the TCRdb table keeps only in-frame clones and is missing some. Seen here are some 12,000 clones, 80% to 90% observed once, and the top ten hold around 5%. The CDR3 is 15 amino acids. The germline gives CDR1 MNHNS, CDR2 SASEGT. Trimming pared 5 bases from V and 6 bases from J, leaving 17 bases between. J is TRBJ1-5 and V is TRBV6-1; possible D gene TRBD1, 6 bases. This sequence was found in a female patient aged 50 to 65 who received an allogeneic stem cell transplant from a related donor, was CMV-positive, and had no GVHD. Some T cells may be provided by the graft donor. The input for sequencing was PBMCs, taken after allogeneic stem cell transplant with posttransplant cyclophosphamide. CDR3 in DNA: TGTGCCAGCAGTTCCCATACAGGGACGGGTCAGCCCCAGCATTTT. Encoded protein: CASSSHTGTGQPQHF.